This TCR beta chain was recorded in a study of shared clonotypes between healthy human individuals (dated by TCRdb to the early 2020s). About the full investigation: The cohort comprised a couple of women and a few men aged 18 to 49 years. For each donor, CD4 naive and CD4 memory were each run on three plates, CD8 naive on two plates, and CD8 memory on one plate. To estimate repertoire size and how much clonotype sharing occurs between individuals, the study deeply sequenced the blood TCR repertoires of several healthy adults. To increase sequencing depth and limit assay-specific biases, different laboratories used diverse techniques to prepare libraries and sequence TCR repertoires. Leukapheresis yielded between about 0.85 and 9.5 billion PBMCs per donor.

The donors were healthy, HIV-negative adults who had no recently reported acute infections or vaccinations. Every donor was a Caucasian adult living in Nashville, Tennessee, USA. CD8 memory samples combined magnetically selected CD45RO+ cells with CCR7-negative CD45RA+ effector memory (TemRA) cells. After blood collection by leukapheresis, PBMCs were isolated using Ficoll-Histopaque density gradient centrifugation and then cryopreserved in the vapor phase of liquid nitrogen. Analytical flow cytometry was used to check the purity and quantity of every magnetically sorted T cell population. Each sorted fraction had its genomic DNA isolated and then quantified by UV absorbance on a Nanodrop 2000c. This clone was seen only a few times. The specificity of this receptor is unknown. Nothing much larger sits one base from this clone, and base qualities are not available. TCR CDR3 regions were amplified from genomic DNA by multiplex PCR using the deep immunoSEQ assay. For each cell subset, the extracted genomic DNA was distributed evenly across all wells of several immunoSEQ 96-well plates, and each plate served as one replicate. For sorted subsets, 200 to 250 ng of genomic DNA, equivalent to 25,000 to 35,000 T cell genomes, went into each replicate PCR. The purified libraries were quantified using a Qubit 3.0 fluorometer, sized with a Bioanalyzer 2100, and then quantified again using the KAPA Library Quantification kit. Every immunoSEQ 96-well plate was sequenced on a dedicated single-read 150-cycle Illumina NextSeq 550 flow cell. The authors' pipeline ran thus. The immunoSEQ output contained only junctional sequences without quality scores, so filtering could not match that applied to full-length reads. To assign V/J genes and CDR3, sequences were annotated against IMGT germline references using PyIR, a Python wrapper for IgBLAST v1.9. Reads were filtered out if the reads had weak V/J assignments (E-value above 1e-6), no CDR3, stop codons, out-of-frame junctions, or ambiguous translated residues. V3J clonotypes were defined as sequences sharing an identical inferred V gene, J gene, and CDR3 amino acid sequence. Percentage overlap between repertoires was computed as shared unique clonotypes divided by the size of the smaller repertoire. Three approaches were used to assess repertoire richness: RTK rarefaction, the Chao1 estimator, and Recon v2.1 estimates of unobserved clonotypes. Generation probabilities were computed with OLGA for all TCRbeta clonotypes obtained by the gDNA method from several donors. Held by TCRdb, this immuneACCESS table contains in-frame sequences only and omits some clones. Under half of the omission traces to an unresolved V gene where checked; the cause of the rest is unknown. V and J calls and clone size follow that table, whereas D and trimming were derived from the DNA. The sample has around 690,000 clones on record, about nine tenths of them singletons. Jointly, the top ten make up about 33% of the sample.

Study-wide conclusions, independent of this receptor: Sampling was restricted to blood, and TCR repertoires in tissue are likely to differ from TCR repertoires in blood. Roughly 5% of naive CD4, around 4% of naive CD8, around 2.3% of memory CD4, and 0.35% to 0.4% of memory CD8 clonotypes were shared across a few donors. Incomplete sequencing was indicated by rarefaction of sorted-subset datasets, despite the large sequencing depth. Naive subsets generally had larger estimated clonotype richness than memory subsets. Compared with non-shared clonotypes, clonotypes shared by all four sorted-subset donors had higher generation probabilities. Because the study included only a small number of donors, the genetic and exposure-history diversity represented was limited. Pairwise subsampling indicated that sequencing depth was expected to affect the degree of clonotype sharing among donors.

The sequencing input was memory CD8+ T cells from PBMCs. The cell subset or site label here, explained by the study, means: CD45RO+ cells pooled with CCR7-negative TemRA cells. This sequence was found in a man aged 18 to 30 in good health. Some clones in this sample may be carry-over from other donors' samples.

The CDR3 sequence is CASSVTGGNTIYF. The DNA sequence follows: TGTGCCAGCAGCGTTACAGGCGGAAACACCATATATTTT. The sequence links TRBV9 to TRBJ1-3; perhaps TRBD1 is the D gene, with 5 bases matching. CDR1 and CDR2 (SGDLS, YYNGEE) derive from the germline V gene. Relative to germline, V is 2 bases shorter and J is 4 bases shorter, with 7 bases between their ends. Measured from the cysteine to the phenylalanine, the CDR3 is 13 residues long. CDR3 DNA is the only sequence kept; it has 39 bases, read in frame from the first base. The full variable domain, completed from the reference TRBV9 and TRBJ1-3 proteins outside the CDR3, reads DSGVTQTPKHLITATGQRVTLRCSPRSGDLSVYWYQQSLDQGLQFLIQYYNGEERAKGNILERFSAQQFPDLHSELNLSSLELGDSALYFCASSVTGGNTIYFGEGSWLTVV.